This T cell receptor (beta chain) appears in the sequencing data of a study of T cell repertoires in cytomegalovirus infection. Study-wide background: A matching HLA type, together with CMV infection, was signaled by public TCR beta signatures. Whole-study findings and limits: HLA-C-restricted CMV clonotypes gave the most frequent clonotype in two of eight donors. Cumulative frequency of public TCR beta families picked out carriers of CMV plus the relevant HLA.

The CDR3 consists of 16 residues. Between the trimmed V and J ends, which lost 4 bases and 0 bases, there was a span of 13 bases. Each CDR3 protein is one row after TCRdb ran MiXCR on the reads. The profile shows 250,000 or so distinct CDR3 sequences, approximately 9% of them singletons. This clonotype was detected ten times or more. No antigen is known for it. The V call is TRBV12-3 or TRBV12-4, the J call TRBJ1-5; perhaps TRBD1 as D (6 bases). This clonotype was obtained from a human donor in good health (CMV status not recorded). Some clones in this sample may be carry-over from other donors' samples. The specimen sequenced was PBMCs. CDR3 bases: TGTGCCAGCAGTTCTCCAGGGGTCGGTAGCAATCAGCCCCAGCATTTT. Translated, it gives CASSSPGVGSNQPQHF.